This entry lists 12 T cell receptor beta chains sequenced from one sample in a study of CD8+ T cells in alopecia areata. Pooled cutaneous lymph node cells were sorted using CD4, CD8alpha, NKG2D, NKG2ACE and other markers. Extraction and reverse transcription of RNA yielded cDNA as the sequencing template. Produced via immunoSEQ multiplex PCR; TCRdb's table is partial and in-frame only. This repertoire holds over 250,000 clones, and none appear only once. Sequencing was done on a sample of CD4+ T cells sorted from a lymph node. The receptor source for this set is a C3H/HeJ mouse with alopecia areata. MHC haplotype here: H2-k.

This clone was counted between two and nine times. Gene labels here are mouse ones. Read data end 4 residues before the CDR3 end; the end is taken from the germline J gene. The same CDR3 can be traced to other DNA sequences in this sample. The rearrangement links TRBV13-2 to TRBJ2-3; 10 nucleotides agree with TRBD2. In germline, CDR1 is NNHNN, CDR2 SYGAGS (reference sequence). V dropped 2 bases and J dropped 0; count of bases not matched to a gene: 0. The CDR3 runs 15 residues. CDR3 bases read: TGTGCCAGCGGTGAACTGGGGGGGAGTGCAGAA. Translated, it gives CASGELGGSAE. The complete CDR3 reads CASGELGGSAETLYF.

This clone occurred a few times. Germline and genes: mouse. The sequenced fragment ends 4 residues before the CDR3 boundary, so the rest is inferred from the germline J gene. This chain joins TRBV5 and TRBJ2-2, with 7 bases fitting TRBD2. The V and J ends lost 1 base and 3 bases, in that order; junction bases with no gene match: 5. Germline-derived CDR1 and CDR2 are LGHNA and YNLKQL (reference sequence). CDR3 size: 16 residues. The CDR3 bases that were read are TGTGCCAGCAGCCAAGGCCGGCTGGGGGACACCGGG. Translation gives CASSQGRLGDTG. The full-length CDR3 reads as CASSQGRLGDTGQLYF.

There are a few counts of this clone. Genes here carry mouse names. The read falls 4 residues short of the CDR3 end, and the missing part is taken from the germline J gene. The gene calls are TRBV1 and TRBJ1-1, with 9 bases matching TRBD1. The V segment lost 5 bases and the J segment 3 bases; nucleotides outside the gene matches: 10. CDR1 NSQYPW and CDR2 LRSPGD come from the germline V gene (reference sequence). This CDR3 is built from 16 residues. The CDR3 sequence: CTCSPPGTGSDTEVFF. CDR3 bases read: TGCACCTGCAGTCCCCCCGGGACAGGGTCGGACACA.

This clone occurred many times. Here the gene names and germline are mouse. The read terminates 4 residues before the CDR3 end, so the remaining end is supplied by the germline J gene. The chain combines TRBV19 with TRBJ2-3; TRBD1 aligns across 7 bases. The CDR3 extends over 15 amino acids. V was clipped by 2 bases and J by 0 bases; unmatched bases: 3. The V gene's germline CDR1 is FNHDT and CDR2 SITEND (reference sequence). The CDR3 is CASSIGTASAETLYF. CDR3 DNA (partial): TGTGCCAGCAGTATCGGGACAGCTAGTGCAGAA.

Concerning this clone: Genes and germline are mouse. The read ends 4 residues before the CDR3 terminus; that terminus is restored from the germline J gene. This chain joins TRBV13-3 and TRBJ1-2, with D possibly being TRBD1 (5 bases). This CDR3 region has 14 residues. V lost 4 bases to trimming and J lost 0 bases, with 10 bases between them. Germline V gives CDR1 NNHDY, CDR2 SYVADS. Incomplete CDR3 DNA: TGTGCCAGCAGTCGGATAGGGGCAAACTCC. This gives the protein CASSRIGANS. From start to end, the CDR3 is CASSRIGANSDYTF.

As regards this clone: Genes and germline are mouse. From the germline J gene comes the end of the CDR3, since the read stops 4 residues before it. The chain couples TRBV31 to TRBJ2-1, with D perhaps matching TRBD2 (5 bases). Germline assignment: CDR1 GKSSPN and CDR2 SITVG. V dropped 0 bases and J dropped 4 bases, with 7 bases sitting between them. The CDR3 covers 13 residues. The DNA read from the CDR3 is TGTGCCTGGAGTCTAGTGGGGTATGCT. It encodes CAWSLVGYA. The whole CDR3 protein is CAWSLVGYAEQFF.

At least ten counts were recorded for this clone. Any gene name here is a mouse gene name. Read sequence stops 4 residues before the CDR3 end, and the germline J gene provides the missing end. The chain couples TRBV13-1 to TRBJ1-2, with a weak D call TRBD1 (6 bases). Trimming shortened V by 1 base and J by 0 bases, and 10 bases separated the two germline ends. The germline CDR1 and CDR2 sequences are NSHNY and SYGAGN. This CDR3 is 15 amino acids long. The CDR3 bases that were read are TGTGCCAGCAGTGATCTGGGACACGCAAACTCC. It yields the protein CASSDLGHANS. The full-length CDR3 reads as CASSDLGHANSDYTF.

Regarding this clone: Mouse names are used for the genes. The missing CDR3 end, 4 residues past where the read stops, is filled in from the germline J gene. V usage is TRBV13-1 and J usage is TRBJ2-4; 11 bases fit TRBD2. In germline, CDR1 is NSHNY, CDR2 SYGAGN. The CDR3 consists of 16 residues. V trimming: 1 base; J trimming: 2 bases; junction bases outside the gene matches: 3. The CDR3 loop is CASSDTGGADQNTLYF. Incomplete CDR3 DNA: TGTGCCAGCAGTGATACTGGGGGGGCCGATCAAAAC.

Turning to this clone: The gene symbols are mouse symbols. Coverage ceases 4 residues before the CDR3 finishes, and the germline J gene fills in the end. This rearrangement joins TRBV14 to TRBJ2-1; 9 nucleotides line up with TRBD2. Looked up from germline, CDR1 is SGHDT and CDR2 is FRDEAV. This CDR3 contains 14 residues. The V segment lost 6 bases and the J segment 3 bases; nucleotides outside the gene matches: 4. The CDR3 reads CASTPTGGYAEQFF. The CDR3 DNA, read in part, is TGTGCCAGCACCCCGACTGGGGGCTATGCT.

This clone came up a few times. All gene names here are mouse names. The CDR3 is cut off 4 residues early in the read; its end comes from the germline J gene. The sample carries other DNA sequences with the same CDR3. The gene calls are TRBV1 and TRBJ2-2; tentatively, D is TRBD1 (5 bases). Germline CDR1 reads NSQYPW; CDR2 reads LRSPGD (reference sequence). CDR3 size: 14 residues. With 1 base removed from V and 2 bases from J, the gap between germline ends came to 5 bases. Partial CDR3 DNA: TGCACCTGCAGTGCAGCAGGGAACACCGGG. Its protein is CTCSAAGNTG. The CDR3 in its entirety is CTCSAAGNTGQLYF.

Note on this clone: Gene and germline names: mouse. The CDR3 is cut off 4 residues early in the read; its end comes from the germline J gene. The V and J genes are TRBV13-3 and TRBJ2-7, with TRBD2 matching 11 bases. CDR3 size: 15 residues. V dropped 4 bases and J dropped 0; count of bases not matched to a gene: 3. Germline-derived CDR1 and CDR2 are NNHDY and SYVADS. The sequenced part of the CDR3 DNA is TGTGCCAGCAGTCGACTGGGGGGGAGCTCCTAT. This sequence encodes CASSRLGGSSY. The whole CDR3 sequence is CASSRLGGSSYEQYF.

A few counts support this clone. Mouse gene names apply. The identical CDR3 is also encoded by other nucleotide sequences in the sample. The CDR3 DNA, read in part, is TGTGCCAGCAGCCAAGATCCGGGGGGTAGTGCAGAA. It translates to CASSQDPGGSAE. In full, the CDR3 is CASSQDPGGSAETLYF. The chain combines TRBV5 with TRBJ2-3, with D tentatively TRBD2 (6 bases). Sequencing ends 4 residues short of the CDR3 end; the germline J gene provides the rest. This CDR3 is 16 amino acids long. Germline CDR1 reads LGHNA; CDR2 reads YNLKQL (reference sequence). V lost 0 bases to trimming and J lost 0 bases, with 10 bases between them.